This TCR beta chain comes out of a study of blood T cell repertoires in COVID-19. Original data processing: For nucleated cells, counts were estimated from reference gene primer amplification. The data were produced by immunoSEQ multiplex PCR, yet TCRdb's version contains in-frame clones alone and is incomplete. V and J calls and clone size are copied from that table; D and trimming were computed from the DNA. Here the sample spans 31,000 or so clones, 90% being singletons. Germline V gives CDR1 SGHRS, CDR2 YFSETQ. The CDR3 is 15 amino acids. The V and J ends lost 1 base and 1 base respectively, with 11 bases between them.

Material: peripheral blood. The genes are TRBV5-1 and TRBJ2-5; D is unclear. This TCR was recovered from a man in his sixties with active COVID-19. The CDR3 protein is CASSLNTQPQETQYF. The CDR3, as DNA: TGCGCCAGCAGCTTGAACACCCAACCCCAAGAGACCCAGTACTTC.